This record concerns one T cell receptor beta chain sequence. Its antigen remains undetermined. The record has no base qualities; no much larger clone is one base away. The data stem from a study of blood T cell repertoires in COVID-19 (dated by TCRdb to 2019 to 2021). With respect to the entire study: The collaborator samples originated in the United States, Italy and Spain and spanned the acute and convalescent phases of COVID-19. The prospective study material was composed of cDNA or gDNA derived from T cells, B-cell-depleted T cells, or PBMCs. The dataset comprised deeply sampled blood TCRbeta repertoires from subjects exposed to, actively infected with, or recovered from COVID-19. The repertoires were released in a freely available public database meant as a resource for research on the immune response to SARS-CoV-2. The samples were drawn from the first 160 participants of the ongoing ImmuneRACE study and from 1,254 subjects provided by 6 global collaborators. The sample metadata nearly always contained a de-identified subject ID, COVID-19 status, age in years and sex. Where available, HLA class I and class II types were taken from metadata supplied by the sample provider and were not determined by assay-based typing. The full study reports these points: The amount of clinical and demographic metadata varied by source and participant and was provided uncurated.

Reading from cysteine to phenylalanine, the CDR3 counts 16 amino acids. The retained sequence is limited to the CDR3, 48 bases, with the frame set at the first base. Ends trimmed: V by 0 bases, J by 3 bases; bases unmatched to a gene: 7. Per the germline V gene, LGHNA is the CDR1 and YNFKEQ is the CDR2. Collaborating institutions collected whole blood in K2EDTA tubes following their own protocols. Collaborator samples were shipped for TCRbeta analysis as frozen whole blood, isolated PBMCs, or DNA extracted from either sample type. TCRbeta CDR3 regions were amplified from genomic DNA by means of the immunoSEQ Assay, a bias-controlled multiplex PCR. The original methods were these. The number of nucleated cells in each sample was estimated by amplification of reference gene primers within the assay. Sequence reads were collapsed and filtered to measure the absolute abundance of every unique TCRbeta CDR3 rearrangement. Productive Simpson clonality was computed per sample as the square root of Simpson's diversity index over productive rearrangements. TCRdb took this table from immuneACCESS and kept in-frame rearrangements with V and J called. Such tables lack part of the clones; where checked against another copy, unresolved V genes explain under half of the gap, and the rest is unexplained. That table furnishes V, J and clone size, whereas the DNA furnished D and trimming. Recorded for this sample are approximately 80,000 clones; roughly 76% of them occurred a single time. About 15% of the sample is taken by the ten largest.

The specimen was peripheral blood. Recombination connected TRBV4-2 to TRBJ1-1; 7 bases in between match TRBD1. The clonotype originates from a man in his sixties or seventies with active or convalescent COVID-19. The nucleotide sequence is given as TGTGCCAGCAGCCAAGATATGGGGCAGGGGGACACTGAAGCTTTCTTT. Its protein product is CASSQDMGQGDTEAFF.